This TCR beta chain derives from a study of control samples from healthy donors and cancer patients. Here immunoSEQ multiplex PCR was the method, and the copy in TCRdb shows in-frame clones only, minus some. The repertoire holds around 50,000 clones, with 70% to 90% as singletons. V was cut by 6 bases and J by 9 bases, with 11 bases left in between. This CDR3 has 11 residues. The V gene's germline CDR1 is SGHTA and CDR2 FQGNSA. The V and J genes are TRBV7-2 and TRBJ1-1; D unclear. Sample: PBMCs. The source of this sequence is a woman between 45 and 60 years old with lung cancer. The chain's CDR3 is CASRESGQAFF. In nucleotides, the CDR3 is TGTGCCAGCAGGGAGTCTGGGCAAGCTTTCTTT.